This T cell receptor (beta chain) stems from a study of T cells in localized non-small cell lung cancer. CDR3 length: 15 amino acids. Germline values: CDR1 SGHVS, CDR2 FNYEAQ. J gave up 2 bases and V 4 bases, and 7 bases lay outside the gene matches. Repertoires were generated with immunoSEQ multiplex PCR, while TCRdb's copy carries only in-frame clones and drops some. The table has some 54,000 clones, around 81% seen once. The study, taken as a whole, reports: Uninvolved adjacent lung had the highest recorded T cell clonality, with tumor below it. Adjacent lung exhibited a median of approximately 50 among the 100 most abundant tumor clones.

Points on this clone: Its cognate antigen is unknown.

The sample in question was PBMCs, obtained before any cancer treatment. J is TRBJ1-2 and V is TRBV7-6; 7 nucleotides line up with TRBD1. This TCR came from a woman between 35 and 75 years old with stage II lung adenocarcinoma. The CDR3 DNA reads TGTGCCAGCAGCTCCCGACAGGGAGAGAACTATGGCTACACCTTC. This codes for CASSSRQGENYGYTF.